This T cell receptor (beta chain) was identified in a study of tissue T cells after allogeneic stem cell transplantation. Assay: immunoSEQ multiplex PCR; the TCRdb copy retains only in-frame clones and omits some. Seen here are approximately 4,500 clones, approximately 45% observed once, and the top ten hold 15% to 20%. V was cut by 0 bases and J by 4 bases, with 6 bases left in between. This CDR3 is 14 amino acids long. Germline CDR1 KGHPV, CDR2 FQNQEV (reference sequence). Time point noted: mouse harvest day 14 after allogeneic transplant. The graft held 10^6 splenic CD5+ T cells and 10^7 T-cell-depleted bone marrow cells. Concerning this clone: Any gene name here is a mouse gene name. The read falls 1 residue short of the CDR3 end, and the missing part is taken from the germline J gene.

The chain joins TRBV26 to TRBJ1-4; D gene uncertain. The sample was lymph node tissue. This receptor was obtained from a female BALB/c mouse given C57BL/6 T cells with graft-versus-host disease after an allogeneic hematopoietic cell transplant. CDR3: CASSLSPVNERLFF. The CDR3 DNA, read in part, is TGTGCCAGCAGTCTGTCCCCAGTCAACGAAAGATTATTT.